These 30 T cell receptor beta chains were all obtained from the same sample, sequenced in a study of cytomegalovirus exposure and HLA in healthy donors. In the PCR, 60 Vbeta and 13 Jbeta primers were used. Data came from immunoSEQ multiplex PCR; TCRdb stores just in-frame clones and leaves some out. The table gives under 65,000 clones; the top ten clones make up about 4% of it. Sequencing was done on a sample of PBMCs. These receptors all come from a woman aged 18-29 years in good health and CMV-seronegative.

The CDR3, as DNA: TGTGCCAGTAGGGGCCTGGCGGGGGGGGGCTACGAGCAGTACTTC. It codes for CASRGLAGGGYEQYF. V is TRBV19 and J is TRBJ2-7; 9 nucleotides line up with TRBD2. This CDR3 region has 15 residues. After removal of 6 bases from V and 3 bases from J, the junction contained 9 bases not matched to a gene. Germline-derived CDR1 and CDR2 are LNHDA and SQIVND (reference sequence).

The chain is built from TRBV28 and TRBJ2-7; D uncertain. Trimming shortened V by 5 bases and J by 4 bases, and 21 bases separated the two germline ends. CDR3 length: 16 residues. The germline V gene encodes CDR1 MDHEN and CDR2 SYDVKM. The CDR3 nucleotides read TGTGCCAGCAGTGAGTTTGAAGTTGGGCTAAAATACGAGCAGTACTTC. This gives the protein CASSEFEVGLKYEQYF.

The chain joins TRBV2 to TRBJ1-5, with D possibly TRBD1 on 6 matching bases. This CDR3 contains 15 residues. Germline V lookup: CDR1 SNHLY, CDR2 FYNNEI. V was pared by 2 bases and J by 2 bases, with 10 bases between. This chain's CDR3 is CASSEQGRGNQPQHF. DNA of the CDR3: TGTGCCAGCAGTGAACAGGGGCGAGGCAATCAGCCCCAGCATTTT. The full variable domain, with the rest looked up from reference TRBV2 and TRBJ1-5, is EPEVTQTPSHQVTQMGQEVILRCVPISNHLYFYWYRQILGQKVEFLVSFYNNEISEKSEIFDDQFSVERPDGSNFTLKIRSTKLEDSAMYFCASSEQGRGNQPQHFGDGTRLSIL.

The V call is TRBV2, the J call TRBJ1-1, with a weak D call TRBD1 (5 bases). This CDR3 contains 14 residues. Trimming shortened V by 6 bases and J by 0 bases, and 11 bases separated the two germline ends. Germline V gene sequence: CDR1 SNHLY, CDR2 FYNNEI. The CDR3 DNA reads TGTGCCAGCAGAACGGGGGGGATGAACACTGAAGCTTTCTTT. This codes for CASRTGGMNTEAFF. Full variable domain (missing parts from reference TRBV2 and TRBJ1-1): EPEVTQTPSHQVTQMGQEVILRCVPISNHLYFYWYRQILGQKVEFLVSFYNNEISEKSEIFDDQFSVERPDGSNFTLKIRSTKLEDSAMYFCASRTGGMNTEAFFGQGTRLTVV.

The chain recombines TRBV18 with TRBJ1-2; unclear D gene. The CDR3 has 15 amino acids. Germline V gives CDR1 KGHSH, CDR2 LQKENI. Between the trimmed V and J ends, which lost 2 bases and 2 bases, there was a span of 12 bases. The CDR3, as DNA: TGTGCCAGCTCACCAACACGCGGCGGGAACTATGGCTACACCTTC. Protein: CASSPTRGGNYGYTF.

V and J are TRBV13 and TRBJ2-2; D perhaps matches TRBD2 (7 bases). The CDR3 is 16 residues long. The germline gives CDR1 PRHDT, CDR2 FYEKMQ (reference sequence). Trimming left V 0 bases short and J 5 bases short, with 13 bases between. This CDR3 is CASSLGGGGTTGELFF. CDR3 DNA: TGTGCCAGCAGCTTAGGGGGAGGGGGAACGACCGGGGAGCTGTTTTTT.

This chain connects TRBV19 to TRBJ1-5, with 9 nucleotides matching TRBD1. The CDR3 totals 13 residues. The V gene end was trimmed by 10 bases and the J gene end by 5 bases; junction bases not matched to a gene: 6. CDR1 is LNHDA, CDR2 SQIVND, per germline (reference sequence). CDR3 sequence reads: CATTDRGDQPQHF. CDR3 nucleotides: TGTGCCACCACCGACAGGGGGGATCAGCCCCAGCATTTT.

The chain couples TRBV28 to TRBJ1-1, with TRBD1 matching 7 bases. V was pared by 3 bases and J by 5 bases, with 9 bases of the junction left unmatched. The CDR3 contains 15 residues. In germline, CDR1 is MDHEN, CDR2 SYDVKM. The CDR3 DNA follows: TGTGCCAGCAGTTTTTCAGGGGGAACTAGGACTGAAGCTTTCTTT. Translating gives CASSFSGGTRTEAFF.

The CDR3 DNA reads TGTGCCAGCGGAGGAGGTAGCGGGGGGGCCTTAGATACGCAGTATTTT. The encoded protein is CASGGGSGGALDTQYF. V is TRBV9 and J is TRBJ2-3; TRBD2 agrees at 11 bases. The germline CDR1 and CDR2 sequences are SGDLS and YYNGEE. The CDR3 covers 16 residues. Germline trimming cut 7 bases from V and 5 bases from J; bases unmatched to any gene: 12.

The J gene is TRBJ2-5, the V gene TRBV18, with TRBD2 as a possible D gene (6 bases). V was cut by 3 bases and J by 3 bases, with 14 bases left in between. This CDR3 spans 15 amino acids. CDR1 is KGHSH and CDR2 is LQKENI in the germline V gene. The CDR3 reads CASSPIPSAEETQYF. The CDR3 DNA reads TGTGCCAGCTCACCGATCCCTAGCGCAGAAGAGACCCAGTACTTC.

V gene TRBV19 combines with J gene TRBJ1-5; 8 bases agree with TRBD1. V shed 10 bases and J 7 bases; nucleotides not matched to a gene: 9. The germline V gene encodes CDR1 LNHDA and CDR2 SQIVND (reference sequence). The CDR3 is 13 residues long. CDR3 DNA: TGTGCCACCGCCGGACAGGGAGACCAGCCCCAGCATTTT. Translation: CATAGQGDQPQHF.

The chain employs TRBV2 and TRBJ1-2; the match to TRBD1 covers 8 bases. This CDR3 is built from 13 residues. CDR1 is SNHLY, CDR2 FYNNEI, per germline. Trimming at V came to 6 bases and at J to 14 bases, leaving 14 bases not matched to a gene. In nucleotides, the CDR3 is TGTGCCAGCAGCGTCGACGACAGGGGAAATCGGACCTTC. Protein: CASSVDDRGNRTF.

V is TRBV6-1 and J is TRBJ1-3; 8 bases map to TRBD1. This CDR3 has 14 amino acids. V lost 7 bases to trimming and J lost 8 bases; unmatched junction nucleotides: 10. Germline V CDR1 and CDR2: MNHNS, SASEGT. The CDR3 loop reads CASTAGQAGYTIYF. For the CDR3, the DNA is TGTGCCAGCACCGCGGGACAGGCTGGGTACACCATATATTTT.

The V call is TRBV11-3, the J call TRBJ2-1, with D hard to call. The V gene lost 5 bases and the J gene lost 5 bases, with 16 bases spanning the gap. Germline CDR1 and CDR2: SGHNT and YENEEA. This CDR3 contains 15 residues. Written as DNA, the CDR3 is TGTGCCAGCAGCCGTTCCCCACAGCTTAACAATGAGCAGTTCTTC. Translating it yields CASSRSPQLNNEQFF.

J is TRBJ1-4 and V is TRBV6-1; D is ambiguous. V shed 4 bases and J shed 7 bases, with 13 bases lying between them. The CDR3 spans 14 residues. Germline assignment: CDR1 MNHNS and CDR2 SASEGT. CDR3 region: CASSAQDSREKLFF. The CDR3, as DNA: TGTGCCAGCAGTGCCCAGGATTCTCGTGAAAAACTGTTTTTT.

V is TRBV4-1 and J is TRBJ1-2, with D unclear. The V and J ends lost 0 bases and 0 bases respectively, with 8 bases between them. Germline V CDR1 and CDR2: MGHRA, YSYEKL. There are 15 residues in the CDR3. The CDR3 spells CASSQDIITNYGYTF. In nucleotides, the CDR3 is TGCGCCAGCAGCCAAGATATTATAACTAACTATGGCTACACCTTC.

The chain links TRBV7-6 to TRBJ2-7; 7 nucleotides agree with TRBD1. The germline gives CDR1 SGHVS, CDR2 FNYEAQ. The junction had 10 bases not matched to a gene; V was cut back by 5 bases and J by 0 bases. CDR3 length: 16 residues. As DNA, the CDR3 is TGTGCCAGCAGCCCGAAGACAGGGTCGAGCTCCTACGAGCAGTACTTC. Its protein is CASSPKTGSSSYEQYF.

V is TRBV11-3 and J is TRBJ1-1; D possibly corresponds to TRBD1 (5 bases). Germline lookup yields CDR1 SGHNT and CDR2 YENEEA. The CDR3 spans 15 residues. V lost 6 bases, J lost 6 bases, and 20 bases lay in between. The CDR3 sequence is CASRSGRAVGSEAFF. CDR3 DNA: TGTGCCAGCAGATCGGGCAGGGCCGTCGGATCTGAAGCTTTCTTT.

The chain is built from TRBV4-1 and TRBJ2-7; possibly TRBD1 for D (5 bases). The germline gives CDR1 MGHRA, CDR2 YSYEKL. The CDR3 totals 15 residues. Trimming took 0 bases from V and 9 from J, leaving 18 bases between them. As DNA, the CDR3 is TGCGCCAGCAGCCAAGATGGTCAGGGTGTGCTTGGGCAGTACTTC. It translates to CASSQDGQGVLGQYF.

The chain has TRBV25-1 and TRBJ2-2; perhaps TRBD2 as D (5 bases). V was shortened by 6 bases and J by 4 bases, with 15 bases between the two germline ends. Per the germline V gene, CDR1 is MGHDK and CDR2 is SYGVNS. The length of the CDR3 is 15 residues. The DNA for the CDR3 is TGTGCCAGCAGGGATGCAGCGGTTAGCACCGGGGAGCTGTTTTTT. This encodes CASRDAAVSTGELFF.

The chain employs TRBV6-6 and TRBJ2-5, with no clear D. The CDR3 has 14 amino acids. V dropped 2 bases and J dropped 2 bases, with 9 bases sitting between them. Germline CDR1 is MNHNY and CDR2 is SVGAGI (reference sequence). CDR3 sequence (DNA): TGTGCCAGCAGTTACGGCGTCGGGCAAGAGACCCAGTACTTC. Translating gives CASSYGVGQETQYF.

J is TRBJ1-2 and V is TRBV6-1; D is perhaps TRBD1 (5 bases). V lost 0 bases to trimming and J lost 5 bases, with 10 bases between them. Germline V lookup: CDR1 MNHNS, CDR2 SASEGT. The CDR3 is 14 amino acids. The CDR3 here is CASSEAPGGYGYTF. CDR3 DNA sequence: TGTGCCAGCAGTGAAGCGCCGGGGGGATATGGCTACACCTTC.

To note about this clone: Its ends do not fully match the called genes, so a read error is possible. The J gene is TRBJ2-3, the V gene TRBV18, with D perhaps matching TRBD2 (6 bases). Germline V gene data show CDR1 as KGHSH and CDR2 as LQKENI. CDR3 length equals 15 residues. This CDR3 is CASLPGLLSTDTQYF. DNA of the CDR3: TGTGCCAGCTTACCAGGACTACTTAGCACAGATACGCAGTATTTT.

The V gene is TRBV25-1, the J gene TRBJ1-2, with 10 bases that match TRBD1. This CDR3 has 16 amino acids. The trim removed 1 base at V and 6 bases at J, leaving 8 bases unmatched. Looked up from germline, CDR1 is MGHDK and CDR2 is SYGVNS. For the CDR3, the DNA is TGTGCCAGCAGTGAATTTGCTGACAGGGGGCTTAATGGCTACACCTTC. Amino acid sequence: CASSEFADRGLNGYTF.

The chain joins TRBV15 to TRBJ1-6; 9 nucleotides match TRBD1. V dropped 6 bases and J dropped 10; count of bases not matched to a gene: 7. CDR1 is LNHNV and CDR2 is YYDKDF in the germline V gene (reference sequence). This CDR3 contains 14 residues. CDR3 coding DNA: TGTGCCACCAGAAGGGGACAGGGCGAATCACCCCTCCACTTT. It translates to CATRRGQGESPLHF.

This chain uses TRBV18 with TRBJ2-3; no definite D call. The V gene's germline CDR1 is KGHSH and CDR2 LQKENI. This CDR3 spans 12 amino acids. V was clipped by 3 bases and J by 5 bases, with 6 bases between them. The CDR3 spells CASSPERDTQYF. CDR3 nucleotide sequence: TGTGCCAGCTCACCCGAGAGAGATACGCAGTATTTT. The full variable domain, in which reference TRBV18 and TRBJ2-3 provide the parts outside the CDR3, is NAGVMQNPRHLVRRRGQEARLRCSPMKGHSHVYWYRQLPEEGLKFMVYLQKENIIDESGMPKERFSAEFPKEGPSILRIQQVVRGDSAAYFCASSPERDTQYFGPGTRLTVL.

The chain uses TRBV4-2 and TRBJ1-1; the D is unclear. The CDR3 length is 12 residues. Germline lookup yields CDR1 LGHNA and CDR2 YNFKEQ. The germline V and J ends were trimmed by 3 bases and 1 base, with 3 bases remaining between them. The CDR3 region has the DNA TGTGCCAGCAGCCACCGGAACACTGAAGCTTTCTTT. This encodes CASSHRNTEAFF.

The chain combines TRBV15 with TRBJ2-7; 9 bases are a match to TRBD1. Germline CDR1 reads LNHNV; CDR2 reads YYDKDF (reference sequence). Trimming cost V 0 bases and J 6 bases; bases outside gene matches: 3. CDR3 size: 14 residues. CDR3 region: CATSREQGAGEQYF. The CDR3, as DNA: TGTGCCACCAGCAGAGAACAGGGGGCGGGCGAGCAGTACTTC.

The CDR3, as DNA: TGTGCCAGCAGCGGCAGGGCCCTGGGTACTGAAGCTTTCTTT. Its protein product is CASSGRALGTEAFF. The gene calls are TRBV9 and TRBJ1-1, with a possible D match to TRBD1 (5 bases). Germline CDR1 and CDR2: SGDLS and YYNGEE. The CDR3 consists of 14 residues. Trimming removed 3 bases from V and 5 bases from J, with 14 bases in between.

This sequence joins TRBV6-5 and TRBJ1-4, with D possibly matching TRBD1 (5 bases). The CDR3 is made up of 15 amino acids. Trimming took off 6 bases at V and 6 bases at J, with 17 bases between the two ends. Per the germline V gene, CDR1 is MNHEY and CDR2 is SVGAGI. CDR3 DNA sequence: TGTGCCAGCAGCCGACTCATGCGGGGCGATGAAAAACTGTTTTTT. Translated: CASSRLMRGDEKLFF.